The 30 T cell receptor beta chains below come from one sample, sequenced in a study of shared clonotypes between healthy human individuals. Naive CD8 populations comprised CD45RO-negative cells positively selected for CCR7, excluding terminally differentiated effector memory CD45RA+ cells. TCRdb keeps only in-frame clones here, not all; method: immunoSEQ multiplex PCR. This table has 1.5 million to 2.5 million clones, around 96% appearing once. The sequenced sample was naive CD8+ T cells sorted from blood. The source is a man between 18 and 29 years old in good health.

This rearrangement joins TRBV4-3 to TRBJ2-5, with D tentatively TRBD2 (5 bases). Trimming took 4 bases from V and 5 from J, leaving 14 bases between them. The CDR3 has 14 residues. Germline V lookup: CDR1 LGHNA, CDR2 YSLEER. CDR3 protein: CASSPFEGGETQYF. The CDR3 coding sequence is TGCGCCAGCAGCCCGTTCGAGGGCGGTGAGACCCAGTACTTC.

This chain joins TRBV7-3 and TRBJ2-1; the match to TRBD1 covers 10 bases. The germline V gene has CDR1 SGHTA and CDR2 FQGTGA. This CDR3 is built from 16 residues. V dropped 2 bases and J dropped 2; count of bases not matched to a gene: 3. The CDR3 sequence is CASSLGGQGPYNEQFF. The CDR3, as DNA: TGTGCCAGCAGCTTAGGGGGACAGGGGCCCTACAATGAGCAGTTCTTC.

On this clone itself: The sample holds other DNA sequences that translate to the same CDR3. The chain employs TRBV28 and TRBJ2-5; 7 bases map to TRBD2. The length of the CDR3 is 13 residues. V was clipped by 5 bases and J by 4 bases; unmatched bases: 4. Germline V gene data show CDR1 as MDHEN and CDR2 as SYDVKM. This CDR3 is CASSLSGGETQYF. DNA for the CDR3: TGTGCCAGCAGTCTATCGGGGGGAGAGACCCAGTACTTC.

This clone was seen a few times. The CDR3 DNA sequence: TGTGCCAGCAGTTTATTTGGGGCCACTCAGCCCCAGCATTTT. It codes for CASSLFGATQPQHF. This chain links TRBV27 with TRBJ1-5; perhaps TRBD1 as D (5 bases). CDR1 is MNHEY and CDR2 is SMNVEV in the germline V gene (reference sequence). The CDR3 runs 14 residues. The V end was cut by 1 base, the J end by 6 bases, with 10 bases between.

To note about this clone: The sample has other DNA sequences that encode this CDR3 too. This chain connects TRBV7-9 to TRBJ2-7, with D possibly matching TRBD1 (5 bases). Germline assignment: CDR1 SEHNR and CDR2 FQNEAQ (reference sequence). V gave up 5 bases and J gave up 3 bases, with 8 bases separating them. The CDR3 has 12 residues. The CDR3: CASSSQGYEQYF. The CDR3 DNA reads as TGTGCCAGCAGCAGCCAGGGCTACGAGCAGTACTTC.

This clone has only one observation. The V call is TRBV5-1, the J call TRBJ2-3, with 12 positions matching TRBD2. Germline CDR1 and CDR2: SGHRS and YFSETQ. This CDR3 is 17 amino acids long. V was clipped by 0 bases and J by 2 bases; unmatched bases: 4. The CDR3 DNA follows: TGCGCCAGCAGCTTGGTGACTAGCGGGGGCCCCACAGATACGCAGTATTTT. Translation: CASSLVTSGGPTDTQYF.

The chain links TRBV7-3 to TRBJ2-3; D gene uncertain. Germline assignment: CDR1 SGHTA and CDR2 FQGTGA. This CDR3 is built from 16 residues. V lost 4 bases and J 1 base, leaving 15 bases between the germline ends. CDR3 coding DNA: TGTGCCAGCAGCTACGTAAGGGCCCAATGCACAGATACGCAGTATTTT. Amino acids: CASSYVRAQCTDTQYF.

This sequence joins TRBV10-3 and TRBJ2-7; D is uncertain. Germline CDR1 is ENHRY and CDR2 is SYGVKD. The ends were cut back, 0 bases at V and 6 bases at J, with 9 bases in the middle. There are 13 residues in the CDR3. DNA of the CDR3: TGTGCCATCAGTGAGTCGAATTCGCCCGAGCAGTACTTC. Translated: CAISESNSPEQYF.

This sequence joins TRBV28 and TRBJ1-3; unclear D gene. The CDR3 consists of 14 residues. Germline V lookup: CDR1 MDHEN, CDR2 SYDVKM. The V end lost 6 bases, the J end lost 3 bases, and 12 bases lay between the germline ends. CDR3 sequence reads: CASRSPGIGNTIYF. The CDR3 DNA follows: TGTGCCAGCAGGTCCCCTGGGATTGGAAACACCATATATTTT. The full variable domain, rest sourced from reference TRBV28 and TRBJ1-3, is DVKVTQSSRYLVKRTGEKVFLECVQDMDHENMFWYRQDPGLGLRLIYFSYDVKMKEKGDIPEGYSVSREKKERFSLILESASTNQTSMYLCASRSPGIGNTIYFGEGSWLTVV.

A note on this clone: This CDR3 is also generated by other DNA sequences in the sample. The chain carries TRBV4-1 and TRBJ1-2; a weak D match, TRBD1 (6 bases). The V gene's germline CDR1 is MGHRA and CDR2 YSYEKL. This CDR3 contains 13 residues. V lost 3 bases and J 3 bases, leaving 8 bases between the germline ends. DNA for the CDR3: TGCGCCAGCAGCCACCGACAGGACTATGGCTACACCTTC. Residues: CASSHRQDYGYTF.

As concerns this clone: At one end the junction does not follow the germline gene, possibly because of a read error. The rearrangement uses TRBV5-6 and TRBJ1-3; 10 nucleotides align to TRBD1. The CDR3 length is 11 residues. Germline lookup yields CDR1 SGHDT and CDR2 YYEEEE. CDR3: CASSFGQGVTF. CDR3 coding DNA: TGTGCCAGCAGCTTTGGACAGGGGGTAACTTTT. The entire variable domain, with the rest obtained from reference TRBV5-6 and TRBJ1-3, is as follows: DAGVTQSPTHLIKTRGQQVTLRCSPKSGHDTVSWYQQALGQGPQFIFQYYEEEERQRGNFPDRFSGHQFPNYSSELNVNALLLGDSALYLCASSFGQGVTFGEGSWLTVV.

The rearrangement links TRBV4-1 to TRBJ2-7; D might be TRBD2 (6 bases). Germline values: CDR1 MGHRA, CDR2 YSYEKL. V lost 4 bases to trimming and J lost 5 bases, with 15 bases between them. The CDR3 has 14 residues. CDR3 sequence reads: CASSPVRGNHEQYF. The CDR3 bases are TGCGCCAGCAGCCCAGTGCGGGGAAACCACGAGCAGTACTTC.

The gene calls are TRBV29-1 and TRBJ2-5; D uncertain. TRBJ2-7 explains the end of the DNA better; the J call may be wrong. The CDR3 is 14 residues long. Germline V gene data show CDR1 as SQVTM and CDR2 as ANQGSEA. CDR3 sequence: CSVGPGPPSYEQYF. CDR3 DNA sequence: TGCAGCGTTGGTCCCGGGCCACCTTCCTACGAGCAGTACTTC.

The V call is TRBV2, the J call TRBJ2-2; D unresolved. V lost 3 bases and J lost 3, with 11 bases in between. There are 15 residues in the CDR3. The germline V gene encodes CDR1 SNHLY and CDR2 FYNNEI. The CDR3: CASSDWQTHTGELFF. The CDR3 DNA reads TGTGCCAGCAGTGACTGGCAGACCCACACCGGGGAGCTGTTTTTT.

V usage is TRBV6-4 and J usage is TRBJ2-3, with 8 bases fitting TRBD2. Germline lookup yields CDR1 MRHNA and CDR2 SNTAGT. V lost 4 bases and J lost 2; bases outside the gene matches: 5. The CDR3 contains 15 residues. The DNA of the CDR3 is TGTGCCAGCAGTGGAAGCGGGGGTATCACAGATACGCAGTATTTT. Translated, it gives CASSGSGGITDTQYF.

The genes are TRBV5-6 and TRBJ2-7, with unresolved D. The V gene lost 0 bases and the J gene lost 0 bases, with 7 bases spanning the gap. From germline, CDR1 is SGHDT and CDR2 YYEEEE. There are 14 residues in the CDR3. CDR3 sequence (DNA): TGTGCCAGCAGCTTGGTAGAAGACTCCTACGAGCAGTACTTC. It encodes CASSLVEDSYEQYF.

This clone was seen just once. The chain recombines TRBV5-1 with TRBJ2-7; D assignment may be TRBD1 or TRBD2 (5 bases each). The V end lost 4 bases, the J end lost 3 bases, and 20 bases lay between the germline ends. The CDR3 is 16 residues long. Per the germline V gene, CDR1 is SGHRS and CDR2 is YFSETQ. The DNA of the CDR3 is TGCGCCAGCAGCGAGGGGCTGGTTTCCCCACTCTACGAGCAGTACTTC. This translates into CASSEGLVSPLYEQYF.

The chain links TRBV27 to TRBJ2-7; D is uncertain. The length of the CDR3 is 14 residues. Germline V CDR1 and CDR2: MNHEY, SMNVEV (reference sequence). V gave up 2 bases and J gave up 0 bases, with 8 bases separating them. The CDR3 loop is CASSLRASSYEQYF. The CDR3 DNA reads TGTGCCAGCAGTTTACGTGCCAGCTCCTACGAGCAGTACTTC.

The rearrangement joins TRBV13 to TRBJ2-1; D may be TRBD2 (5 bases). V lost 1 base and J lost 3, with 7 bases in between. CDR3 length: 14 residues. From germline, CDR1 is PRHDT and CDR2 FYEKMQ (reference sequence). CDR3 in amino acids: CASSLDRDYNEQFF. The DNA of the CDR3 is TGTGCCAGCAGCTTAGATCGGGACTACAATGAGCAGTTCTTC. Full variable domain (remainder filled in from reference TRBV13 and TRBJ2-1): AAGVIQSPRHLIKEKRETATLKCYPIPRHDTVYWYQQGPGQDPQFLISFYEKMQSDKGSIPDRFSAQQFSDYHSELNMSSLELGDSALYFCASSLDRDYNEQFFGPGTRLTVL.

The chain uses TRBV7-9 and TRBJ2-5; 10 bases match TRBD2. V shed 5 bases and J 0 bases; nucleotides not matched to a gene: 12. This CDR3 is 18 amino acids long. Germline CDR1 is SEHNR and CDR2 is FQNEAQ (reference sequence). CDR3 protein: CASSPPGLAGAHQETQYF. CDR3 DNA: TGTGCCAGCAGCCCGCCCGGGCTAGCGGGGGCCCACCAAGAGACCCAGTACTTC.

The CDR3 here is CASSPTHVGGLLNTEAFF. The DNA for the CDR3 is TGTGCCAGCAGCCCTACCCACGTGGGGGGGCTTCTGAACACTGAAGCTTTCTTT. V gene TRBV9 combines with J gene TRBJ1-1; D may be TRBD1 (6 bases). The V gene lost 4 bases and the J gene lost 0 bases, with 22 bases spanning the gap. The length of the CDR3 is 18 residues. Germline lookup yields CDR1 SGDLS and CDR2 YYNGEE.

The CDR3 DNA sequence: TGTGCCAGCAGCGTAGCCCCTAGCGGAGGCCGGTTCGACACCGGGGAGCTGTTTTTT. Translated: CASSVAPSGGRFDTGELFF. The V gene is TRBV9, the J gene TRBJ2-2, with 7 bases matching TRBD2. There are 19 residues in the CDR3. V lost 0 bases to trimming and J lost 3 bases; unmatched junction nucleotides: 14. Per the germline V gene, CDR1 is SGDLS and CDR2 is YYNGEE. The full variable domain, rest sourced from reference TRBV9 and TRBJ2-2, is DSGVTQTPKHLITATGQRVTLRCSPRSGDLSVYWYQQSLDQGLQFLIQYYNGEERAKGNILERFSAQQFPDLHSELNLSSLELGDSALYFCASSVAPSGGRFDTGELFFGEGSRLTVL.

The V call is TRBV27, the J call TRBJ1-2; unclear D gene. V dropped 2 bases and J dropped 2 bases, with 9 bases sitting between them. The CDR3 spans 14 residues. The germline V gene has CDR1 MNHEY and CDR2 SMNVEV (reference sequence). The CDR3 DNA follows: TGTGCCAGCAGTTTAAACAGTTGGAACTATGGCTACACCTTC. It codes for CASSLNSWNYGYTF.

The V gene is TRBV9, the J gene TRBJ2-2, with a possible D match to TRBD1 (5 bases). Trimming removed 1 base at V and 0 bases at J, with 7 bases between. Germline CDR1 and CDR2: SGDLS and YYNGEE. This CDR3 has 15 amino acids. The CDR3 sequence is CASSVQDTNTGELFF. Here the CDR3 DNA reads TGTGCCAGCAGCGTACAGGACACGAACACCGGGGAGCTGTTTTTT.

Comment on this clone: One end of the junction does not line up with germline, which may come from a read error. This chain links TRBV11-2 with TRBJ1-1; no reliable D call. Germline V gene lookup returns CDR1 SGHAT and CDR2 FQNNGV. The CDR3 is 11 amino acids. As DNA, the CDR3 is TGTGCCAGCAGCAAAAACAGTGAAGCTTTCTTT. It encodes CASSKNSEAFF.

The chain employs TRBV10-3 and TRBJ2-2; D not resolved. The CDR3 is 17 residues long. Trimming pared 3 bases from V and 6 bases from J, leaving 20 bases between. CDR1 is ENHRY, CDR2 SYGVKD, per germline. The CDR3 loop is CAISDVGYTNPAGELFF. The CDR3 region has the DNA TGTGCCATCAGTGATGTAGGCTATACTAATCCGGCCGGGGAGCTGTTTTTT.

This chain joins TRBV6-6 and TRBJ1-2, with D perhaps matching TRBD1 (5 bases). Trimming removed 2 bases from V and 7 bases from J, with 20 bases in between. The CDR3 contains 16 residues. Germline loops: CDR1 MNHNY, CDR2 SVGAGI (reference sequence). CDR3 nucleotide sequence: TGTGCCAGCAGTTACCGGAGTGAAGGGGCAACTAGTGGCTACACCTTC. As protein: CASSYRSEGATSGYTF.

The chain uses TRBV12-1 and TRBJ2-5; TRBD2 is the table's D call and was not checked against the DNA. TRBV12-1 is listed as a pseudogene. This CDR3 comprises 14 residues. The CDR3 reads CASSFAREGPLRYF. In DNA form, the CDR3 reads TGTGCCAGCAGCTTTGCGCGGGAGGGCCCCCTCAGGTACTTC.

This sequence joins TRBV7-3 and TRBJ2-1; D gene ambiguous. CDR3 size: 16 residues. V lost 6 bases to trimming and J lost 5 bases, with 20 bases between them. Looked up from germline, CDR1 is SGHTA and CDR2 is FQGTGA. In DNA, the CDR3 is TGTGCCAGCAGGTATCCGGAAGGGAAATGGGACAATGAGCAGTTCTTC. Translating it yields CASRYPEGKWDNEQFF.

The chain has TRBV15 and TRBJ2-5, with 9 bases identical to TRBD2. The CDR3 is made up of 17 amino acids. Germline-derived CDR1 and CDR2 are LNHNV and YYDKDF (reference sequence). The V segment lost 0 bases and the J segment 3 bases; nucleotides outside the gene matches: 8. The CDR3, as DNA: TGTGCCACCAGCAGAGATCGGGGTAGCGGGAGCGAAGAGACCCAGTACTTC. Translated, it gives CATSRDRGSGSEETQYF.